The 21 T cell receptor beta chains below were found in one sample sequenced in a study of shared clonotypes between healthy human individuals. Produced via immunoSEQ multiplex PCR; TCRdb's table is partial and in-frame only. The sample has 550,000 to 800,000 clones, about nine tenths seen once. Material: memory CD8+ T cells from PBMCs. Documented subset: CD45RO+ cells pooled with CCR7-negative TemRA cells. The receptors were gathered from a man younger than 35 in good health. Some clones in this sample may be carry-over from other donors' samples.

For the CDR3, the DNA is TGTGCCAGCAGTGAACTTGGCGGCCCTCGGTACGAGCAGTACTTC. Translation: CASSELGGPRYEQYF. The chain has TRBV2 and TRBJ2-7; unclear D gene. The CDR3 consists of 15 residues. CDR1 and CDR2 (germline): SNHLY, FYNNEI. V shed 2 bases and J shed 4 bases, with 15 bases lying between them.

The CDR3 DNA reads as TGCGCCAGCAGCCAGGACGGTGGTAGGGATGAGCAGTTCTTC. It codes for CASSQDGGRDEQFF. The genes are TRBV4-1 and TRBJ2-1; D is undetermined. The germline CDR1 and CDR2 sequences are MGHRA and YSYEKL. Trimming shortened V by 3 bases and J by 8 bases, and 14 bases separated the two germline ends. This CDR3 spans 14 amino acids.

This sequence joins TRBV6-5 and TRBJ1-2, with D perhaps TRBD1 (5 bases). Trimming left V 4 bases short and J 1 base short, with 10 bases between. The CDR3 is 14 residues long. Germline loops: CDR1 MNHEY, CDR2 SVGAGI. The CDR3 region is CASSSYRINYGYTF. For the CDR3, the DNA is TGTGCCAGCAGTTCTTACAGGATTAACTATGGCTACACCTTC.

The J gene is TRBJ2-5, the V gene TRBV27; 12 positions match TRBD2. Germline V gene sequence: CDR1 MNHEY, CDR2 SMNVEV (reference sequence). V lost 9 bases and J lost 7; bases outside the gene matches: 12. The length of the CDR3 is 15 residues. CDR3 coding DNA: TGTGCCAGTTGCCCTAGCGGGAGGGTTAAAGGGACCCAGTACTTC. Amino acids: CASCPSGRVKGTQYF.

J is TRBJ2-1 and V is TRBV2; 8 bases are a match to TRBD2. Trimming cost V 6 bases and J 0 bases; bases outside gene matches: 4. CDR3 length: 15 residues. CDR1 is SNHLY, CDR2 FYNNEI, per germline. This chain's CDR3 is CASRESGSSYNEQFF. For the CDR3, the DNA is TGTGCCAGCAGAGAAAGCGGGAGCTCCTACAATGAGCAGTTCTTC.

This clone showed up just once. This sequence joins TRBV13 and TRBJ2-7; D is unresolved. Germline V gives CDR1 PRHDT, CDR2 FYEKMQ (reference sequence). V lost 0 bases and J lost 5, with 8 bases in between. The CDR3 length is 13 residues. DNA for the CDR3: TGTGCCAGCAGCTTAGGTGTTACCAACGAGCAGTACTTC. This sequence encodes CASSLGVTNEQYF.

This clone was detected once. The J gene is TRBJ2-1, the V gene TRBV9; D not resolved. The CDR3 loop spans 14 amino acids. V was cut by 0 bases and J by 8 bases, with 12 bases left in between. The germline CDR1 and CDR2 sequences are SGDLS and YYNGEE. The CDR3 region has the DNA TGTGCCAGCAGCGTAGGGGGTAGCATCCATGAGCAGTTCTTC. It translates to CASSVGGSIHEQFF.

The chain employs TRBV13 and TRBJ1-5, with TRBD1 matching 7 bases. The CDR3 extends over 14 amino acids. With 5 bases clipped from V and 3 bases from J, the junction kept 4 bases outside the gene matches. The germline V gene encodes CDR1 PRHDT and CDR2 FYEKMQ (reference sequence). CDR3 loop: CASSRGQNNQPQHF. Written as DNA, the CDR3 is TGTGCCAGCAGCCGGGGACAGAACAATCAGCCCCAGCATTTT.

The chain is built from TRBV25-1 and TRBJ2-1; possibly TRBD2 for D (6 bases). Germline V lookup: CDR1 MGHDK, CDR2 SYGVNS. CDR3 size: 14 residues. With 4 bases removed from V and 3 bases from J, the gap between germline ends came to 10 bases. The chain's CDR3 is CASSVRRDYNEQFF. CDR3 DNA sequence: TGTGCCAGCAGTGTTAGGAGGGACTACAATGAGCAGTTCTTC.

This clone was observed at least ten times. The gene calls are TRBV27 and TRBJ2-1; 9 nucleotides match TRBD2. Germline CDR1 is MNHEY and CDR2 is SMNVEV (reference sequence). The CDR3 is made up of 16 amino acids. V trimming: 1 base; J trimming: 8 bases; junction bases outside the gene matches: 9. The chain's CDR3 is CASSLYFSGSKDEQFF. The DNA of the CDR3 is TGTGCCAGCAGTTTATATTTTAGCGGGAGTAAGGATGAGCAGTTCTTC.

V usage is TRBV7-9 and J usage is TRBJ2-1; weak D call: TRBD1 (6 bases). This CDR3 has 16 residues. Trimming left V 7 bases short and J 9 bases short, with 25 bases between. The germline V gene has CDR1 SEHNR and CDR2 FQNEAQ (reference sequence). DNA for the CDR3: TGTGCCAGCACCCCCCCCTGGGGGCCTCTAGGCGGTGAGCAGTTCTTC. Its translation is CASTPPWGPLGGEQFF.

As for this clone: Additional DNA sequences in this sample encode the identical CDR3. This chain links TRBV4-2 with TRBJ1-2; D perhaps matches TRBD1 (6 bases). Trimming took off 0 bases at V and 2 bases at J, with 10 bases between the two ends. This CDR3 has 15 amino acids. Germline CDR1 and CDR2: LGHNA and YNFKEQ. The CDR3 coding sequence is TGTGCCAGCAGCCAAGAAGACAGGAGAAACTATGGCTACACCTTC. Its protein is CASSQEDRRNYGYTF.

In DNA form, the CDR3 reads TGTGCCAGCAGTTCTCAACAAGTTCAACACCTCTATGGCTACACCTTC. Residues: CASSSQQVQHLYGYTF. This chain connects TRBV27 to TRBJ1-2, with D hard to call. V was cut by 4 bases and J by 4 bases, with 19 bases left in between. CDR3 length: 16 amino acids. Germline V lookup: CDR1 MNHEY, CDR2 SMNVEV (reference sequence).

The chain combines TRBV5-4 with TRBJ2-7; no clear D. The CDR3 is 12 residues long. Germline lookup yields CDR1 SGHNT and CDR2 YYREEE (reference sequence). The germline V and J ends were trimmed by 0 bases and 0 bases, with 1 base remaining between them. DNA for the CDR3: TGTGCCAGCAGCTTGGCCTCCTACGAGCAGTACTTC. Translated: CASSLASYEQYF.

This chain links TRBV9 with TRBJ1-1; D perhaps matches TRBD1 (6 bases). The V gene's germline CDR1 is SGDLS and CDR2 YYNGEE. Trimming cost V 4 bases and J 0 bases, with 13 bases left between them. The CDR3 is 15 amino acids. The CDR3 DNA reads as TGTGCCAGCAGCACCCATGACAGGATGAACACTGAAGCTTTCTTT. Translation gives CASSTHDRMNTEAFF.

The rearrangement joins TRBV7-9 to TRBJ1-1; D not certain. Germline V gene data show CDR1 as SEHNR and CDR2 as FQNEAQ (reference sequence). The CDR3 extends over 15 amino acids. V was pared by 2 bases and J by 0 bases, with 10 bases between. CDR3: CASSLNPDMNTEAFF. Written as DNA, the CDR3 is TGTGCCAGCAGCTTAAATCCAGATATGAACACTGAAGCTTTCTTT.

The chain employs TRBV2 and TRBJ2-1; 7 bases map to TRBD1. V lost 1 base and J lost 12; bases outside the gene matches: 15. Germline V gene sequence: CDR1 SNHLY, CDR2 FYNNEI. CDR3 size: 16 residues. Written as DNA, the CDR3 is TGTGCCAGCAGTGAAGGAGACAGGGAAATTGGCCTTGGGCAGTTCTTC. Translation: CASSEGDREIGLGQFF.

V is TRBV6-1 and J is TRBJ2-7; 7 nucleotides agree with TRBD2. The CDR3 is 15 amino acids. V dropped 4 bases and J dropped 3; count of bases not matched to a gene: 9. The germline gives CDR1 MNHNS, CDR2 SASEGT. The CDR3: CASSALSGFSYEQYF. CDR3 nucleotide sequence: TGTGCCAGCAGTGCCCTTAGCGGGTTCAGCTACGAGCAGTACTTC.

The chain is built from TRBV6-6 and TRBJ2-5, with D tentatively TRBD2 (5 bases). V lost 0 bases, J lost 3 bases, and 14 bases lay in between. This CDR3 has 16 residues. Germline CDR1 reads MNHNY; CDR2 reads SVGAGI (reference sequence). The CDR3 DNA follows: TGTGCCAGCAGTTACTCGAGTCCGAGCGGCGAAGAGACCCAGTACTTC. This translates into CASSYSSPSGEETQYF.

The chain couples TRBV7-8 to TRBJ2-3; 10 positions agree with TRBD1. This CDR3 has 16 amino acids. Trimming cost V 4 bases and J 5 bases; bases outside gene matches: 9. Looked up from germline, CDR1 is SGHVS and CDR2 is FQNEAQ. CDR3 DNA sequence: TGTGCCAGCAGCTCGCCCGGGACAGGGGATAGAGATACGCAGTATTTT. Translation: CASSSPGTGDRDTQYF.

This rearrangement joins TRBV9 to TRBJ1-1; 9 nucleotides align to TRBD1. The CDR3 spans 18 residues. V dropped 1 base and J dropped 4; count of bases not matched to a gene: 14. CDR1 is SGDLS and CDR2 is YYNGEE in the germline V gene. The DNA for the CDR3 is TGTGCCAGCAGCGTAATCCCGACAGGGGGAGGGGTGGGCACTGAAGCTTTCTTT. Translated, it gives CASSVIPTGGGVGTEAFF.